This T cell receptor beta chain was profiled in a study of blood T cell repertoires in COVID-19 (dated by TCRdb to 2020 to 2021). Concerning the study at large: Samples from collaborators originated in the United States, Italy and Spain and spanned both the acute and convalescent phases of COVID-19. A de-identified subject ID, COVID-19 status, age in years and sex were almost always included in the sample metadata. The dataset comprised deeply sampled blood TCRbeta repertoires from subjects exposed to, actively infected with, or recovered from COVID-19. The samples were drawn from two sources: the first 160 participants of the ongoing ImmuneRACE study, and over 1,000 subjects contributed by 6 global collaborators. The material from the prospective study consisted of cDNA or gDNA derived from T cells, B-cell-depleted T cells, or PBMCs. The repertoires were released in a freely available public database meant as a resource for research on the immune response to SARS-CoV-2. Where available, HLA class I and class II types were taken from metadata supplied by the sample provider and were not determined by assay-based typing. General study outcomes and caveats: The amount of clinical and demographic metadata varied by source and participant and was provided uncurated.

TCRbeta CDR3 regions were amplified from genomic DNA by means of the immunoSEQ Assay, a bias-controlled multiplex PCR. The published analysis was carried out like this. The number of nucleated cells in each sample was estimated by amplification of reference gene primers within the assay. To quantify the absolute abundance of each unique TCRbeta CDR3 rearrangement, sequence reads were collapsed and filtered. Productive Simpson clonality was computed per sample as the square root of Simpson's diversity index over productive rearrangements. Entries here come from immuneACCESS through TCRdb and include only in-frame sequences with V and J called. Some clones fail to appear in such tables; in the studies checked, an unresolved V gene covers under half of the shortfall, and the cause of the remainder is unknown. V and J calls and clone size follow that table, whereas D and trimming were derived from the DNA. This sample has approximately 230,000 clones in its table, and over 75% of those were observed once. Of the sample, around 2.2% falls within the top ten clones.

Ends trimmed: V by 3 bases, J by 2 bases; bases unmatched to a gene: 6. CDR3 length: 16 amino acids, cysteine to phenylalanine. This entry keeps only the CDR3 DNA: 48 bases, framed from base 1. CDR1 and CDR2, looked up from the germline V gene, are SGDLS and YYNGEE. About this clone: Its antigen is still unknown. No per-base quality is available; no much larger clone lies one base away.

Samples from volunteer blood donors who had recovered from COVID-19 were contributed by a second Seattle source. Whole blood was collected in K2EDTA tubes by collaborating institutions according to the institutions' own protocols. Collaborator samples were shipped for TCRbeta analysis as frozen whole blood, isolated PBMCs, or DNA extracted from either sample type. This receptor was identified in a woman aged 40 to 55 who had recovered from COVID-19. The V gene is TRBV9 and the J gene is TRBJ2-7, with 12 bases matching TRBD1. Sequenced material: peripheral blood. The DNA sequence is as follows: TGTGCCAGCAGCGCGGGACAGGGGGCTGGGGCCTACGAGCAGTACTTC. Its translation is CASSAGQGAGAYEQYF.